This TCR beta chain was sequenced in a study of identical twins. Study-wide results and caveats: Alpha sequences out of frame and shared by twins had excess low generation probability.

TCRdb independently ran MiXCR on the 5' RACE reads; one entry per CDR3 protein. The table includes about 730,000 distinct CDR3 sequences, around 20% detected once. This clonotype has more than one count but fewer than ten. Its antigen is not identified. From germline, CDR1 is DFQATT and CDR2 SNEGSKA (reference sequence). Germline trimming cut 5 bases from V and 8 bases from J; bases unmatched to any gene: 4. The CDR3 totals 14 residues. The sample was also reused in another study, on T cells expressing NK-cell markers.

The chain is built from TRBV20-1 and TRBJ2-1, with TRBD2 matching 15 bases. This TCR was sampled from a woman under 30 in good health. The sample comprised PBMCs. The CDR3, as DNA: TGCAGTGCTGGGACTAGCGGGAGGTTAGATGAGCAGTTCTTC. It encodes CSAGTSGRLDEQFF.